This record looks at one T cell receptor beta chain sequence and its context. Its target is not known. Germline loops: CDR1 SGDLS, CDR2 YYNGEE. After removal of 6 bases from V and 4 bases from J, the junction contained 6 bases not matched to a gene. The CDR3 covers 14 residues. The method was immunoSEQ multiplex PCR; TCRdb's version includes in-frame clones alone and lacks a portion of them. The sample includes around 170,000 clones, approximately 91% of them seen just once. The data were obtained in a study of T cell responses to AZD1222 COVID-19 vaccine. Study results and caveats: Among the donors, most were white British and more were female, and clonal diversity was possibly underestimated. With two AZD1222 doses given, Spike-specific TCR breadth and depth both rose.

This chain connects TRBV9 to TRBJ1-4; 7 bases are a match to TRBD1. This clonotype was obtained from an adult in good health. The source material was peripheral blood, sampled on day 0 of AZD1222 vaccination. Here the CDR3 reads CASTRDSYNEKLFF. The CDR3 region has the DNA TGTGCCAGCACCCGGGACAGCTATAATGAAAAACTGTTTTTT.